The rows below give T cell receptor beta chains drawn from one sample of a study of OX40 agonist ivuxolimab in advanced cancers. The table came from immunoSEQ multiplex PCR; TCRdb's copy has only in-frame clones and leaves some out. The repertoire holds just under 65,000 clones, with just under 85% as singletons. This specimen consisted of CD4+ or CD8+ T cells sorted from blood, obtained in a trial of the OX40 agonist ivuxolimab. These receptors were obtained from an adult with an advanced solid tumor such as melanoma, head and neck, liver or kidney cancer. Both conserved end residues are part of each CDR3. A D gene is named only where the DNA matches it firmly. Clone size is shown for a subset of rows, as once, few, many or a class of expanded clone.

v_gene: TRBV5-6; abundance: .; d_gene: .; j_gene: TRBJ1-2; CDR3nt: TGTGCCAGCAGCTTGGAACAGAACTACGGCTACACCTTC; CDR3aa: CASSLEQNYGYTF
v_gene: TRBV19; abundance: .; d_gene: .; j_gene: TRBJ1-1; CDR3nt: TGTGCCAGTCGGATCGGGGAGAGCACTGAAGCTTTCTTT; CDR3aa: CASRIGESTEAFF
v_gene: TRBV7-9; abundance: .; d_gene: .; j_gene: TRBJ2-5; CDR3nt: TGTGCCAGCAGCTTTGGGGGGGAGACCCAGTACTTC; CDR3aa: CASSFGGETQYF
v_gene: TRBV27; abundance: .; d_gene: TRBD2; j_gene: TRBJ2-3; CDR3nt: TGTGCCAGCAGTTTCTGGACTAGCGGGAGGGCCGGAGATACGCAGTATTTT; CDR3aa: CASSFWTSGRAGDTQYF
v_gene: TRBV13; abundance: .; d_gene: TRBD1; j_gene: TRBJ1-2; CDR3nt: TGTGCCAGCAGCTTAGGAACAGGGGACTATGGCTACACCTTC; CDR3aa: CASSLGTGDYGYTF
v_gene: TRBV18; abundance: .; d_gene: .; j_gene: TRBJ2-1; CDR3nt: TGTGCCAGCTCACCGACAGGACAGTCGCCAGTAAATGAGCAGTTCTTC; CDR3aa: CASSPTGQSPVNEQFF
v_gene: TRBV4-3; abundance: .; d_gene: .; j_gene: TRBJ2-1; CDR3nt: TGCGCCAGCAGCCAAGATGCCGTTCTCTCCTACAATGAGCAGTTCTTC; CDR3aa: CASSQDAVLSYNEQFF
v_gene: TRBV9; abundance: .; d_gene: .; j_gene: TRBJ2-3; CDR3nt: TGTGCCAGCAGCACAGGCACAGATACGCAGTATTTT; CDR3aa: CASSTGTDTQYF
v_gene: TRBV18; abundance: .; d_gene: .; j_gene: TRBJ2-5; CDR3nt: TGTGCCAGCTCAGTGGGCGGGGCTCAAGAGACCCAGTACTTC; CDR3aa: CASSVGGAQETQYF
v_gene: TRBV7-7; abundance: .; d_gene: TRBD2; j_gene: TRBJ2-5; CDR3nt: TGTGCTAGCAGCTCGGGACTAGCGGGAGGGCCCGGGGAGACCCAGTACTTC; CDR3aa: CASSSGLAGGPGETQYF
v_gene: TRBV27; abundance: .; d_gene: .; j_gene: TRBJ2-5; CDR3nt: TGTGCCAGCAGTTTGGTATCTGGGAGTGAGACCCAGTACTTC; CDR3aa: CASSLVSGSETQYF
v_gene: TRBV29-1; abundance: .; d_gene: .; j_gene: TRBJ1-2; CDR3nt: TGCAGCGTTGAGAGGGGCACGGGCTACACCTTC; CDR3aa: CSVERGTGYTF
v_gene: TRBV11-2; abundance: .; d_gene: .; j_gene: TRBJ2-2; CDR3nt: TGTGCCAGCAGCTTAGTTTTTGGGACCGGGGAGCTGTTTTTT; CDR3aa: CASSLVFGTGELFF
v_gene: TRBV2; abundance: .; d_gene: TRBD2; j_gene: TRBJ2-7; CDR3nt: TGTGCCAGCAGTGAAGAAGCGGGAGGAGTCTACGAGCAGTACTTC; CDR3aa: CASSEEAGGVYEQYF
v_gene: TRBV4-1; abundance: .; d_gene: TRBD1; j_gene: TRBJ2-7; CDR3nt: TGCGCCAGCAGCCGCCACAGGGGGGATAACTACGAGCAGTACTTC; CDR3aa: CASSRHRGDNYEQYF
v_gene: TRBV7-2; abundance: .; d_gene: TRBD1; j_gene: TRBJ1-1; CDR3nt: TGTGCCAGCAGCGAGGGACAGGACACTGAAGCTTTCTTT; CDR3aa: CASSEGQDTEAFF
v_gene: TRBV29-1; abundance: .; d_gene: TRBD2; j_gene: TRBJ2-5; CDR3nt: TGCAGCGTTGCGACAGCGGGGGGAGAAGAGACCCAGTACTTC; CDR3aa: CSVATAGGEETQYF
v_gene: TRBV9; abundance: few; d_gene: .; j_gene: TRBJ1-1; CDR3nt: TGTGCCAGCAGCGTAGACTGGGCCACTGAAGCTTTCTTT; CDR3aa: CASSVDWATEAFF
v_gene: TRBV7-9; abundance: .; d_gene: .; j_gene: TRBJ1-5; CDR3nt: TGTGCCAGCAGCTCCCAAAGTAATCAGCCCCAGCATTTT; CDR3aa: CASSSQSNQPQHF
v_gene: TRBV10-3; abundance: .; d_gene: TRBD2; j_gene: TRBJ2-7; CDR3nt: TGTGCCATCAGTGATAAAAGGAGGGGAGGGGACTACGAGCAGTACTTC; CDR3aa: CAISDKRRGGDYEQYF
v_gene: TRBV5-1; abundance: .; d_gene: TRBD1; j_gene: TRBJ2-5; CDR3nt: TGCGCCAGCGCCCCCGGGACAGGACAAGAGACCCAGTACTTC; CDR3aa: CASAPGTGQETQYF
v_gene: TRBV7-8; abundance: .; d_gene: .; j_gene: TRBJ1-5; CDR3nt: TGTGCCAGCAGCTTAGACCTGGGCAACGATCAGCCCCAGCATTTT; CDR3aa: CASSLDLGNDQPQHF
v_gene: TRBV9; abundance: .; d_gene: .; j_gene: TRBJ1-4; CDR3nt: TGTGCCAGCAGCGTAGGACGTGGGGGTGGGCGAACCCCTGGGGAAAAACTGTTTTTT; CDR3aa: CASSVGRGGGRTPGEKLFF
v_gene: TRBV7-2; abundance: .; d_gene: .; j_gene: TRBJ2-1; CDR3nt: TGTGCCAGCAGTTCCTTCGGATTCCGGTTCTTC; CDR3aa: CASSSFGFRFF
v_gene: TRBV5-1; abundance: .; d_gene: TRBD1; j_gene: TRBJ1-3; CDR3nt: TGCGCCAGCAGCCGAGCCGGGACAGCCCCTGGAAACACCATATATTTT; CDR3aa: CASSRAGTAPGNTIYF
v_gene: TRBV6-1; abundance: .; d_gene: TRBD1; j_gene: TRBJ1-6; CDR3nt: TGTGCCAGCAGTGCGGGACAGGGGAGTTCCTATAATTCACCCCTCCACTTT; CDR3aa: CASSAGQGSSYNSPLHF
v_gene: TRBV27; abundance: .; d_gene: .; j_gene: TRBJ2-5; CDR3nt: TGTGCCAGCAGTTTATATGGCGGTTTACAAGAGACCCAGTACTTC; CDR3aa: CASSLYGGLQETQYF
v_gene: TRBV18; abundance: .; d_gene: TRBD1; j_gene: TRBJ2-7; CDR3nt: TGTGCCAGCTCACCACCGACAGGGTGGGCCTACGAGCAGTACTTC; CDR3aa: CASSPPTGWAYEQYF
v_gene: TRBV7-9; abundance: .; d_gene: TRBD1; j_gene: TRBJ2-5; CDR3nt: TGTGCCAGCAGGGATGGGGACAGGGGGCGAGAGGAGACCCAGTACTTC; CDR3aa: CASRDGDRGREETQYF
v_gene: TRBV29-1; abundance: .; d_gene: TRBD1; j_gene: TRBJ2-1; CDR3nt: TGCAGCGCTGCGGACAGGGGGTCCTACAATGAGCAGTTCTTC; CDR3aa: CSAADRGSYNEQFF